Following are 24 T cell receptor beta chains from one sample sequenced in a study of OX40 agonist ivuxolimab in advanced cancers. Measured with immunoSEQ multiplex PCR; TCRdb has only the in-frame clones, and not every one. The sample lists about 50,000 clones, 70% to 85% seen once, with 1.5% to 2% in the top ten. Source: CD4+ or CD8+ T cells sorted from blood, taken in a trial of the OX40 agonist ivuxolimab. All receptors come from an adult with an advanced solid tumor such as melanoma, head and neck, liver or kidney cancer.

The rearrangement uses TRBV29-1 and TRBJ2-7, with D perhaps matching TRBD1 or TRBD2 (5 bases each). CDR3 length equals 12 residues. V was trimmed by 7 bases and J by 0 bases, leaving 10 bases between them. The germline V gene has CDR1 SQVTM and CDR2 ANQGSEA. CDR3 in amino acids: CSGGRGSYEQYF. CDR3 nucleotide sequence: TGCAGCGGGGGGAGAGGCTCCTACGAGCAGTACTTC.

The table lists this clone with a count of one. The rearrangement uses TRBV20-1 and TRBJ2-2; possible D gene TRBD1, 6 bases. The CDR3 has 11 amino acids. V lost 6 bases and J lost 6, with 8 bases in between. Germline lookup yields CDR1 DFQATT and CDR2 SNEGSKA (reference sequence). The CDR3 DNA reads as TGCAGTGCCAGGGGTCCCGGGGAGCTGTTTTTT. Amino acid sequence: CSARGPGELFF.

The chain has TRBV2 and TRBJ2-3, with 7 bases identical to TRBD1. J was trimmed by 5 bases and V by 6 bases; bases with no gene match: 2. Germline values: CDR1 SNHLY, CDR2 FYNNEI. The CDR3 consists of 12 residues. The CDR3 DNA sequence: TGTGCCAGCAGCGGACAGGTAGATACGCAGTATTTT. Translated: CASSGQVDTQYF. The entire variable domain, with the rest obtained from reference TRBV2 and TRBJ2-3, is as follows: EPEVTQTPSHQVTQMGQEVILRCVPISNHLYFYWYRQILGQKVEFLVSFYNNEISEKSEIFDDQFSVERPDGSNFTLKIRSTKLEDSAMYFCASSGQVDTQYFGPGTRLTVL.

The chain combines TRBV19 with TRBJ1-3; D is unclear. Trimming took off 4 bases at V and 2 bases at J, with 6 bases between the two ends. Germline CDR1 and CDR2: LNHDA and SQIVND (reference sequence). CDR3 length: 13 residues. The CDR3 spells CASSRGPGNTIYF. In DNA, the CDR3 is TGTGCCAGTAGTAGGGGTCCTGGAAACACCATATATTTT.

V gene TRBV5-6 combines with J gene TRBJ2-2; 11 bases align to TRBD1. V gave up 4 bases and J gave up 6 bases; unmatched junction bases: 2. The CDR3 covers 14 residues. CDR1 and CDR2 (germline): SGHDT, YYEEEE. The CDR3 nucleotides are TGTGCCAGCAGCGGACAGGGGGCCGCCGGGGAGCTGTTTTTT. This encodes CASSGQGAAGELFF.

With respect to this clone: A read error may account for a junction end that differs from germline. The chain carries TRBV6-6 and TRBJ2-5, with D possibly called TRBD1 or TRBD2 (5 bases each). Germline V gene data show CDR1 as MNHNY and CDR2 as SVGAGI (reference sequence). This CDR3 is built from 13 residues. The CDR3 loop is CASSYTRDGLEDF. DNA for the CDR3: TGTGCCAGCAGTTACACAAGGGACGGCCTGGAGGACTTC.

The chain joins TRBV9 to TRBJ2-1; 8 bases fit TRBD1. Germline V lookup: CDR1 SGDLS, CDR2 YYNGEE. J was trimmed by 4 bases and V by 4 bases; bases with no gene match: 7. This CDR3 has 15 residues. CDR3 amino acids: CASSPQQGAYNEQFF. DNA of the CDR3: TGTGCCAGCAGCCCCCAGCAGGGGGCATACAATGAGCAGTTCTTC.

The chain links TRBV7-2 to TRBJ2-7; the match to TRBD2 covers 8 bases. The CDR3 has 15 residues. V lost 0 bases to trimming and J lost 6 bases; unmatched junction nucleotides: 7. CDR1 SGHTA and CDR2 FQGNSA come from the germline V gene. The CDR3 reads CASSLAAGGPFEQYF. CDR3 DNA sequence: TGTGCCAGCAGCTTAGCCGCGGGGGGCCCTTTCGAGCAGTACTTC.

In its sample, this clone was seen once. V is TRBV19 and J is TRBJ2-7; 7 bases line up with TRBD1. J was trimmed by 4 bases and V by 3 bases; bases with no gene match: 12. This CDR3 has 16 residues. Per germline, CDR1 LNHDA and CDR2 SQIVND (reference sequence). The CDR3 sequence: CASSMGIQGRGYEQYF. The CDR3 DNA reads as TGTGCCAGTAGTATGGGAATACAGGGGCGCGGGTACGAGCAGTACTTC.

V gene TRBV6-1 combines with J gene TRBJ1-2, with 7 bases fitting TRBD1. Germline-derived CDR1 and CDR2 are MNHNS and SASEGT. J was trimmed by 7 bases and V by 5 bases; bases with no gene match: 1. This CDR3 is 11 amino acids long. The CDR3 sequence is CASSTGAGYTF. In DNA form, the CDR3 reads TGTGCCAGCAGTACAGGGGCTGGCTACACCTTC.

There are a few counts of this clone. This rearrangement joins TRBV9 to TRBJ1-5; no reliable D call. V shed 4 bases and J shed 2 bases, with 10 bases lying between them. This CDR3 comprises 14 residues. Germline V gene data show CDR1 as SGDLS and CDR2 as YYNGEE. The CDR3 sequence is CASSPGPGNQPQHF. The CDR3 DNA follows: TGTGCCAGCAGCCCGGGCCCCGGCAATCAGCCCCAGCATTTT.

The V gene is TRBV4-2, the J gene TRBJ1-6; D remains ambiguous. Trimming cost V 1 base and J 8 bases, with 6 bases left between them. This CDR3 comprises 13 residues. The V gene's germline CDR1 is LGHNA and CDR2 YNFKEQ. The CDR3 region has the DNA TGTGCCAGCAGCCAAGGGAAAGATTCACCCCTCCACTTT. The encoded protein is CASSQGKDSPLHF.

The chain recombines TRBV19 with TRBJ1-4; 9 bases fit TRBD1. Germline V lookup: CDR1 LNHDA, CDR2 SQIVND (reference sequence). With 6 bases clipped from V and 5 bases from J, the junction kept 7 bases outside the gene matches. The CDR3 loop spans 15 amino acids. The DNA for the CDR3 is TGTGCCAGTAGGACCACGACAGGGGGAAATGAAAAACTGTTTTTT. Its translation: CASRTTTGGNEKLFF.

This clone was seen once. V and J are TRBV5-1 and TRBJ1-1, with 7 positions matching TRBD1. The CDR3 is made up of 14 amino acids. Trimming removed 2 bases from V and 5 bases from J; junction bases left unmatched: 6. Per germline, CDR1 SGHRS and CDR2 YFSETQ. The CDR3 region is CASSFSTGITEAFF. The CDR3 DNA reads as TGCGCCAGCAGCTTTTCGACAGGGATAACTGAAGCTTTCTTT.

The chain combines TRBV7-3 with TRBJ2-7; no definite D call. Germline-derived CDR1 and CDR2 are SGHTA and FQGTGA. There are 13 residues in the CDR3. Trimming stripped 4 bases from V and 6 bases from J, with 13 bases between. Here the CDR3 DNA reads TGTGCCAGCAGCTCAAGTTCGGTAAGCGAGCAGTACTTC. Protein sequence: CASSSSSVSEQYF.

Regarding this clone: The sample has other DNA sequences that encode this CDR3 too. This chain connects TRBV11-2 to TRBJ1-1; 8 bases are a match to TRBD1. V was clipped by 1 base and J by 5 bases; unmatched bases: 3. Germline V gene sequence: CDR1 SGHAT, CDR2 FQNNGV. The CDR3 has 14 amino acids. CDR3 coding DNA: TGTGCCAGCAGCTTAGGACAGGGGAGTACTGAAGCTTTCTTT. Protein sequence: CASSLGQGSTEAFF.

The chain has TRBV5-4 and TRBJ1-1, with D maybe TRBD1 (5 bases). The V end was cut by 0 bases, the J end by 3 bases, with 9 bases between. Germline V gives CDR1 SGHNT, CDR2 YYREEE (reference sequence). This CDR3 has 14 amino acids. CDR3 coding DNA: TGTGCCAGCAGCTTGGCTCGGGGCGACACTGAAGCTTTCTTT. Protein sequence: CASSLARGDTEAFF.

Of note for this clone: Just one base apart from a much larger clone, this may be a read error. Other DNA sequences within the sample encode an identical CDR3. The V call is TRBV18, the J call TRBJ2-7; D remains unclear. Trimming cost V 3 bases and J 3 bases, with 12 bases left between them. In germline, CDR1 is KGHSH, CDR2 LQKENI. The CDR3 totals 14 residues. The CDR3 DNA follows: TGTGCCAGCTCACCCCAACCATCAGGCTACGAGCAGTACTTC. Translated: CASSPQPSGYEQYF.

This chain joins TRBV11-1 and TRBJ2-5, with D unresolved. The CDR3 totals 15 residues. V was cut by 1 base and J by 0 bases, with 9 bases left in between. Germline assignment: CDR1 SGHAT and CDR2 FQDESV (reference sequence). CDR3 loop: CASSLDDGYQETQYF. For the CDR3, the DNA is TGTGCCAGCAGCTTAGACGACGGGTACCAAGAGACCCAGTACTTC.

The chain carries TRBV5-4 and TRBJ1-1; D ambiguous. The CDR3 has 14 residues. Trimming removed 0 bases at V and 4 bases at J, with 10 bases between. In germline, CDR1 is SGHNT, CDR2 YYREEE (reference sequence). The CDR3 is CASSLEGRGTEAFF. The CDR3 region has the DNA TGTGCCAGCAGCTTGGAGGGAAGAGGCACTGAAGCTTTCTTT.

The chain has TRBV4-1 and TRBJ2-3, with D possibly matching TRBD2 (6 bases). Trimming removed 1 base at V and 1 base at J, with 12 bases between. CDR1 is MGHRA and CDR2 is YSYEKL in the germline V gene. The CDR3 sequence is 16 residues long. CDR3 loop: CASSQAQRGGTDTQYF. The DNA of the CDR3 is TGCGCCAGCAGCCAAGCCCAACGCGGGGGCACAGATACGCAGTATTTT.

V usage is TRBV4-1 and J usage is TRBJ2-3; no clear D. V was clipped by 3 bases and J by 2 bases, with 15 bases between them. The CDR3 covers 16 residues. Per germline, CDR1 MGHRA and CDR2 YSYEKL. The CDR3 DNA reads as TGCGCCAGCAGCCAGGCCGGGTCCCCTTTCACAGATACGCAGTATTTT. It yields the protein CASSQAGSPFTDTQYF.

The CDR3 bases are TGCGCCAGCAGCCTAGGGACCGTTAATGAAAAACTGTTTTTT. Translating it yields CASSLGTVNEKLFF. V and J are TRBV4-3 and TRBJ1-4; D perhaps matches TRBD1 (5 bases). The CDR3 contains 14 residues. V lost 4 bases and J lost 4, with 10 bases in between. Germline assignment: CDR1 LGHNA and CDR2 YSLEER.

The chain employs TRBV4-3 and TRBJ2-3; tentative D call: TRBD1 (6 bases). V was clipped by 0 bases and J by 3 bases, with 10 bases between them. Germline CDR1 LGHNA, CDR2 YSLEER. CDR3 size: 15 residues. The CDR3 nucleotides read TGCGCCAGCAGCCAAGAGGGGGCCGGGACAGATACGCAGTATTTT. Encoded protein: CASSQEGAGTDTQYF.